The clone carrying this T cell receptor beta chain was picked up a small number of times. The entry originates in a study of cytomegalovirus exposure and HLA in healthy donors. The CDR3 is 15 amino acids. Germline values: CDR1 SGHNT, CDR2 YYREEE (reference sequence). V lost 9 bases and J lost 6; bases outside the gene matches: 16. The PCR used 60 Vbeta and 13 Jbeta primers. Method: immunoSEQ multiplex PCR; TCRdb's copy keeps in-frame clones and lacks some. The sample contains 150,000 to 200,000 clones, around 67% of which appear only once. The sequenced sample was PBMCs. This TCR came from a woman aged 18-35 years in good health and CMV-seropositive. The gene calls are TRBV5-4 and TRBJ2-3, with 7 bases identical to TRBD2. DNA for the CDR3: TGTGCCACCCGTTCGGGGTCTAGCGGATGGGATACGCAGTATTTT. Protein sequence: CATRSGSSGWDTQYF.